What follows describes a single T cell receptor (beta chain). Its antigen is undetermined. The data were obtained in a study of shared clonotypes between healthy human individuals. Overall study findings and caveats: Clonotype sharing across four donors was observed for about 5.2% of naive CD4 clonotypes. Only blood underwent sampling, and tissue repertoires likely differ.

Some 30,000 T cell genomes, or 200 ng DNA, went into the sorted-subset replicate PCRs. The table came from immunoSEQ multiplex PCR; TCRdb's copy has only in-frame clones and leaves some out. The sample lists 2 million to 2.5 million clones, just under 95% occurring once. This CDR3 has 15 amino acids. Trimming pared 0 bases from V and 4 bases from J, leaving 11 bases between. Germline-derived CDR1 and CDR2 are SGHRS and YFSETQ. The sequencing input was naive CD4+ T cells from PBMCs. Specified subset: CD45RA+ positively selected. The chain has TRBV5-1 and TRBJ1-3; D ambiguous. The clonotype originates from a young man in good health. Some clones in this sample may be carry-over from other donors' samples. CDR3 nucleotide sequence: TGCGCCAGCAGCTTGGGCGCGAGCGCGGGAAACACCATATATTTT. Its protein is CASSLGASAGNTIYF. The full variable domain, rest sourced from reference TRBV5-1 and TRBJ1-3, is KAGVTQTPRYLIKTRGQQVTLSCSPISGHRSVSWYQQTPGQGLQFLFEYFSETQRNKGNFPGRFSGRQFSNSRSEMNVSTLELGDSALYLCASSLGASAGNTIYFGEGSWLTVV.